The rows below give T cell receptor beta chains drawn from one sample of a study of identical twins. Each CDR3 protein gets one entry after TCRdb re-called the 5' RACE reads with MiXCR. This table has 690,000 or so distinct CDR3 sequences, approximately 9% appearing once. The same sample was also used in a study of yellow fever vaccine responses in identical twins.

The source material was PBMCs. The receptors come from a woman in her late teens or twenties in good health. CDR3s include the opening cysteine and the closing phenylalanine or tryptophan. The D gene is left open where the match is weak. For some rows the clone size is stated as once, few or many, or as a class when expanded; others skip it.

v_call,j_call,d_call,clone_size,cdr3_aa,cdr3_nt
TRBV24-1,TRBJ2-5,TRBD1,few,CATRPTGTETQYF,TGTGCCACCAGACCGACAGGGACGGAGACCCAGTACTTC
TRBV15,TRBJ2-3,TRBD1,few,CATSREQGDGTDTPYF,TGTGCCACCAGCAGAGAGCAGGGGGATGGCACAGATACGCCATATTTT
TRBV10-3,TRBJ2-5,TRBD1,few,CAISDPQRTGWFGETQYF,TGTGCCATCAGTGATCCGCAACGGACAGGTTGGTTTGGAGAGACCCAGTACTTC
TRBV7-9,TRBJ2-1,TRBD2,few,CASSLHSGGAYNEQFF,TGTGCCAGCAGCTTGCATAGCGGGGGGGCTTACAATGAGCAGTTCTTC
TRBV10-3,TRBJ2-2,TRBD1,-,CAISPRTGENTGELFF,TGTGCCATCAGTCCCAGGACAGGGGAGAACACCGGGGAGCTGTTTTTT
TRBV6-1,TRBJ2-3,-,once,CASSELWGTDTQYF,TGTGCCAGCAGTGAATTATGGGGCACAGATACGCAGTATTTT
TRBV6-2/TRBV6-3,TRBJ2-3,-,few,CASSYSEGGADTQYF,TGTGCCAGCAGTTACTCGGAAGGTGGCGCAGATACGCAGTATTTT
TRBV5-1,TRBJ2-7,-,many,CASRGGDYEQYF,TGCGCCAGCAGAGGCGGAGACTACGAGCAGTACTTC
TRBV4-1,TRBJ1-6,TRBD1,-,CASSQDWAGGGPLHF,TGCGCCAGCAGCCAAGATTGGGCAGGGGGAGGGCCCCTCCACTTT
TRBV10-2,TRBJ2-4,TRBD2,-,CASRKSGSPSENIQYF,TGCGCCAGCAGAAAAAGCGGGAGCCCCTCCGAAAACATTCAGTACTTC
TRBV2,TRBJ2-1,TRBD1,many,CASGQGYEQFF,TGTGCCAGCGGACAGGGCTATGAGCAGTTCTTC
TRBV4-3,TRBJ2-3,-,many,CASSKSGPSTDTQYF,TGCGCCAGCAGCAAAAGCGGGCCTAGCACAGATACGCAGTATTTT
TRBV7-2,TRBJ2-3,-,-,CASRGANTDTQYF,TGTGCCAGCCGGGGGGCGAACACAGATACGCAGTATTTT
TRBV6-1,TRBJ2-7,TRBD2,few,CASSPSTSGRAFYEQYF,TGTGCCAGCAGCCCCTCTACTAGCGGGAGGGCATTCTACGAGCAGTACTTC
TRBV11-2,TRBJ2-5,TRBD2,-,CASSLVRSRAGVGETQYF,TGTGCCAGCAGCTTAGTTCGGAGCAGGGCGGGAGTAGGAGAGACCCAGTACTTC
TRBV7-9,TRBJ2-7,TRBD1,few,CASRPGTAAYEQYF,TGTGCCAGCAGGCCCGGGACAGCGGCCTACGAGCAGTACTTC
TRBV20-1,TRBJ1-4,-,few,CSARKQTNEKLFF,TGCAGTGCTAGGAAACAGACTAATGAAAAACTGTTTTTT
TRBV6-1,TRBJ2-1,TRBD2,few,CASFSAGVGHNEQFF,TGTGCCAGCTTCTCGGCGGGAGTGGGCCACAATGAGCAGTTCTTC
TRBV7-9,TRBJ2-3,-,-,CASSLAPGSRTDTQYF,TGTGCCAGCAGCTTAGCCCCAGGGTCCCGCACAGATACGCAGTATTTT
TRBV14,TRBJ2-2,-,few,CASSQAWGKPGELFF,TGTGCCAGCAGCCAAGCATGGGGGAAACCCGGGGAGCTGTTTTTT
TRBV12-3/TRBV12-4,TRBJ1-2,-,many,CASSREAGYTF,TGTGCCAGCAGCCGAGAGGCTGGCTACACCTTC
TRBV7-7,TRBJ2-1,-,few,CASSLALEGEQFF,TGTGCTAGCAGCTTGGCCCTTGAGGGGGAGCAGTTCTTC
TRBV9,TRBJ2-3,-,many,CASSAEGGGNRDTQYF,TGTGCCAGCAGCGCCGAAGGGGGTGGGAATAGGGATACGCAGTATTTT
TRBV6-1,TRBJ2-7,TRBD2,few,CASSETDITSGDYEQYF,TGTGCCAGCAGTGAAACCGATATTACTAGCGGGGACTACGAGCAGTACTTC
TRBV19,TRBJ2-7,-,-,CASSHPPRGEQYF,TGTGCCAGTAGTCATCCCCCCCGGGGCGAGCAGTACTTC
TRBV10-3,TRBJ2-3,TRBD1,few,CAILDRGADTQYF,TGTGCCATCCTGGACAGGGGAGCAGATACGCAGTATTTT
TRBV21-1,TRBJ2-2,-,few,CASRKDSKRGELFF,TGTGCCAGCAGAAAGGACAGCAAGCGCGGGGAGCTGTTTTTT
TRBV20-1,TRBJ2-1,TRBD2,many,CSARIVGRGPNNEQFF,TGCAGTGCTAGGATTGTCGGGAGGGGCCCAAACAATGAGCAGTTCTTC
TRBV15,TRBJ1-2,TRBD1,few,CATSRASGGASSGYTF,TGTGCCACCAGCAGAGCCTCAGGGGGCGCTTCGTCTGGCTACACCTTC
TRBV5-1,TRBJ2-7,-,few,CASSYSGSMGEQYF,TGCGCCAGCAGCTACTCGGGGTCGATGGGCGAGCAGTACTTC
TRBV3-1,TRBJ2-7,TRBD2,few,CASSPGLAGGAYEQYF,TGTGCCAGCAGCCCGGGACTAGCGGGGGGTGCCTACGAGCAGTACTTC
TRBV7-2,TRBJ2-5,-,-,CASGQMTETQYF,TGTGCCAGCGGACAGATGACAGAGACCCAGTACTTC
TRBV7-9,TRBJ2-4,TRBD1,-,CASSLGQGKWGIQYF,TGTGCCAGCAGCTTGGGACAGGGTAAATGGGGCATTCAGTACTTC
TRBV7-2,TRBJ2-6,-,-,CASSLGLGDGANVLTF,TGTGCCAGCAGCTTAGGTTTAGGGGACGGGGCCAACGTCCTGACTTTC
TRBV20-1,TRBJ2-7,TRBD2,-,CSAPRLAGANEQYF,TGCAGTGCGCCTAGACTAGCGGGAGCGAACGAGCAGTACTTC
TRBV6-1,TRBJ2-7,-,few,CASSPQAPYEQYF,TGTGCCAGCAGTCCGCAGGCCCCCTACGAGCAGTACTTC
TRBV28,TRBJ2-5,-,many,CASSLSRKETQYF,TGTGCCAGCAGTTTATCCAGAAAAGAGACCCAGTACTTC
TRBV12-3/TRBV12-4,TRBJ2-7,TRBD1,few,CASSSRGRSGYEQYF,TGTGCCAGCAGTTCCAGGGGGCGTTCCGGCTACGAGCAGTACTTC
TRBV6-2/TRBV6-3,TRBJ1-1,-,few,CASSYSNQGPNTEAFF,TGTGCCAGCAGTTACTCGAACCAGGGACCGAACACTGAAGCTTTCTTT
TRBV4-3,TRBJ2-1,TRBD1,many,CASSLGENRGRDEQFF,TGCGCCAGCAGCCTGGGTGAGAACAGGGGGCGGGATGAGCAGTTCTTC
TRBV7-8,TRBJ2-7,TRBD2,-,CASSPRTSGRREQYF,TGTGCCAGCAGCCCAAGGACTAGCGGGAGACGCGAGCAGTACTTC
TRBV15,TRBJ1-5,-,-,CATSTSSSNNQPQHF,TGTGCCACCAGCACCAGCAGCTCAAACAATCAGCCCCAGCATTTT
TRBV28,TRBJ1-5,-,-,CASSLDNSQPQHF,TGTGCCAGCAGTTTAGACAATAGTCAGCCCCAGCATTTT
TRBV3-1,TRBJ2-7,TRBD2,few,CASSPIGTSGLSEQYF,TGTGCCAGCAGCCCGATAGGGACTAGCGGGTTGAGCGAGCAGTACTTC
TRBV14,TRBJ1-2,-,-,CASSPWDRTNYGYTF,TGTGCCAGCAGCCCTTGGGACCGTACTAACTATGGCTACACCTTC
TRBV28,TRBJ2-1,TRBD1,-,CASRRQGNNEQFF,TGTGCCAGCAGGCGACAGGGGAACAATGAGCAGTTCTTC
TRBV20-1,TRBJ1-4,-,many,CSAFGTRQDEKLFF,TGCAGTGCCTTCGGAACGAGACAGGATGAAAAACTGTTTTTT
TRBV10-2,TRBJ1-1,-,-,CASSDLRNTEAFF,TGCGCCAGCAGTGACCTTAGAAACACTGAAGCTTTCTTT
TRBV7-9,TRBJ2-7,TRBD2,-,CASSSAGRASYEQYF,TGTGCCAGCAGCTCCGCCGGGAGGGCCTCCTACGAGCAGTACTTC
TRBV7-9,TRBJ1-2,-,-,CASSPRGYTF,TGTGCCAGCAGCCCCCGTGGCTACACCTTC
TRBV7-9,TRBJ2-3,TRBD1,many,CASGQGSTDTQYF,TGTGCCAGTGGACAGGGAAGCACAGATACGCAGTATTTT
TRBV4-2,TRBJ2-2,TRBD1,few,CASSPHRGNTGELFF,TGTGCCAGCAGCCCTCACAGGGGAAACACCGGGGAGCTGTTTTTT
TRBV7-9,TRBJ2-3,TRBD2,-,CASSPPAGRNTDTQYF,TGTGCCAGCAGCCCTCCAGCGGGAAGAAACACAGATACGCAGTATTTT
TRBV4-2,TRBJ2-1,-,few,CASSQKGGGSGIRNEQFF,TGTGCCAGCAGCCAAAAAGGAGGGGGGAGCGGGATCAGGAATGAGCAGTTCTTC